This TCR beta chain stems from a study of cytomegalovirus exposure and HLA in healthy donors. Study-level findings and limits: A cluster of highly shared sequence variants was likely a sequencing artifact. Published work reported that the classifier diagnosed cytomegalovirus status with high specificity and sensitivity. Another analysis was done later, and it associated around 16,000 TCR beta sequences with HLA alleles at 0.05 false discovery rate.

A word on this clone: The target antigen is unknown.

The PCR ran on 60 Vbeta and 13 Jbeta primers. Measured with immunoSEQ multiplex PCR; TCRdb has only the in-frame clones, and not every one. This table holds 20,000 to 25,000 clones, about four fifths found once. The specimen sequenced was PBMCs. This receptor was obtained from a male donor in good health and CMV-seronegative.

CDR3 DNA: TGTGCCAGCAGCGTCGGCCAGGGTTGGGCCCAGTACTTC. It yields the protein CASSVGQGWAQYF. V is TRBV9 and J is TRBJ2-5; TRBD1 might be the D (5 bases). The CDR3 loop spans 13 amino acids. The germline CDR1 and CDR2 sequences are SGDLS and YYNGEE. Trimming shortened V by 2 bases and J by 9 bases, and 14 bases separated the two germline ends. Full variable domain (remainder filled in from reference TRBV9 and TRBJ2-5): DSGVTQTPKHLITATGQRVTLRCSPRSGDLSVYWYQQSLDQGLQFLIQYYNGEERAKGNILERFSAQQFPDLHSELNLSSLELGDSALYFCASSVGQGWAQYFGPGTRLLVL.